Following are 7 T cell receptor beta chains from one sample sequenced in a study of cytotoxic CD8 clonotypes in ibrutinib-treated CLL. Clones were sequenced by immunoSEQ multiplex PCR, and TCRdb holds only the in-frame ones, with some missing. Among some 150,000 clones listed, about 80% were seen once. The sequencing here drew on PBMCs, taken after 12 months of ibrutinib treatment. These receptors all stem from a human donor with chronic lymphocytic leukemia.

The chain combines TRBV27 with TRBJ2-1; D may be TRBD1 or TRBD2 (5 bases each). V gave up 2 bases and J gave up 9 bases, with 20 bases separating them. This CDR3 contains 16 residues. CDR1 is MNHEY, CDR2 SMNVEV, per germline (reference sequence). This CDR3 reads CASSLGTGLAEGEQFF. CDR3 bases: TGTGCCAGCAGTTTAGGGACCGGGCTCGCAGAGGGTGAGCAGTTCTTC.

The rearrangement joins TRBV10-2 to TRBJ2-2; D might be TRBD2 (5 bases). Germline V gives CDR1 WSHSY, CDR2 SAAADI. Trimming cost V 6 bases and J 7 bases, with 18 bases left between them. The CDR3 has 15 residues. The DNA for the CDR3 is TGCGCCAGCAGCCAACCAACCGAGCGGCACGGGGAGCTGTTTTTT. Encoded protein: CASSQPTERHGELFF.

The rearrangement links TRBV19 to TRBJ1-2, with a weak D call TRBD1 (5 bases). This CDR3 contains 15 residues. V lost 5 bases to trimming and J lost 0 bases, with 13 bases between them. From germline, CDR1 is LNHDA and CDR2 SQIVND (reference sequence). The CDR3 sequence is CASSGPGRANYGYTF. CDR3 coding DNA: TGTGCCAGTAGTGGTCCGGGGCGCGCTAACTATGGCTACACCTTC.

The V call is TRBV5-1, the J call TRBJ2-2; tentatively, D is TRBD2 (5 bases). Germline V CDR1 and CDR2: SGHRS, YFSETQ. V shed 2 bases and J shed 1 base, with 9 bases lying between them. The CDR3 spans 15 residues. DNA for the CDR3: TGCGCCAGCAGCTTTTCCGGGATGAACACCGGGGAGCTGTTTTTT. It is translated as CASSFSGMNTGELFF.

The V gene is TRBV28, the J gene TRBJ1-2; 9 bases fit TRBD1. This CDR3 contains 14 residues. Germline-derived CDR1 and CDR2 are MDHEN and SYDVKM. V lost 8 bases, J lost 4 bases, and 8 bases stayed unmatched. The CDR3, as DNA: TGTGCCAGCCAAAACAGGGGGCGAGTCTATGGCTACACCTTC. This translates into CASQNRGRVYGYTF.

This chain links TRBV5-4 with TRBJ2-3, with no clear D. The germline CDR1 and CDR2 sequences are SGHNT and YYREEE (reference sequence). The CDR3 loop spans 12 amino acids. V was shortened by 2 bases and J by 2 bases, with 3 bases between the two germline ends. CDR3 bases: TGTGCCAGCAGCTTCCACACAGATACGCAGTATTTT. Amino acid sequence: CASSFHTDTQYF.

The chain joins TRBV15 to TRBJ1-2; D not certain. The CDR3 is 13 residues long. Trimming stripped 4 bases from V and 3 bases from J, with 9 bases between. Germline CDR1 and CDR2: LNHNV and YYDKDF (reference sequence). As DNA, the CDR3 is TGTGCCACCAGCAAGGGCCGAGACTATGGCTACACCTTC. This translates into CATSKGRDYGYTF.